Shown below are 11 T cell receptor beta chains from a single sample sequenced in a study of cytomegalovirus exposure and HLA in healthy donors (dated by TCRdb to 2017 to 2019). The library relied on the immunoSEQ multiplex PCR assay. Drawn from immuneACCESS, this table holds only the in-frame rearrangements with V and J called that TCRdb kept. Clones are partly lost; checked studies trace under half to an unresolved V gene and leave the rest unexplained. This sample gives 150,000 to 200,000 clones in total; 75% to 90% of them show up just once. The ten largest clones take up more than 2% of the sample. Sequences were obtained from PBMCs. All receptors derive from a woman between 18 and 30 years old in good health and CMV-seronegative.

This sequence joins TRBV28 and TRBJ1-5, with D possibly being TRBD1 (5 bases). Trimming removed 8 bases from V and 7 bases from J, with 18 bases in between. CDR1 is MDHEN, CDR2 SYDVKM, per germline. This CDR3 has 14 residues. In nucleotides, the CDR3 is TGTGCCAGCTCCGCCCCAACTAAGGGGCAGCCCCAGCATTTT. Protein: CASSAPTKGQPQHF.

This clone was recorded only once. J is TRBJ2-2 and V is TRBV5-8; D is perhaps TRBD2 (5 bases). The CDR3 runs to 14 residues. CDR1 SGHTS and CDR2 YDEGEE come from the germline V gene. The ends were cut back, 2 bases at V and 5 bases at J, with 10 bases in the middle. CDR3 sequence: CASSFQERTGELFF. CDR3 in DNA: TGTGCCAGCAGCTTCCAGGAGCGGACCGGGGAGCTGTTTTTT.

This clone was recorded only once. The gene calls are TRBV28 and TRBJ2-7; 11 bases are shared with TRBD2. Germline V gives CDR1 MDHEN, CDR2 SYDVKM. This CDR3 region has 14 residues. The V gene end was trimmed by 6 bases and the J gene end by 6 bases; junction bases not matched to a gene: 7. The DNA of the CDR3 is TGTGCCAGCAGCGCACTAGCGGGAGCAGGCGAGCAGTACTTC. This translates into CASSALAGAGEQYF.

This clone was counted once. The CDR3 loop reads CASLEVVDGYTF. DNA of the CDR3: TGCGCCAGTCTGGAGGTCGTCGATGGCTACACCTTC. The chain couples TRBV10-2 to TRBJ1-2; D gene ambiguous. The CDR3 sequence is 12 residues long. Trimming shortened V by 9 bases and J by 6 bases, and 14 bases separated the two germline ends. CDR1 and CDR2 (germline): WSHSY, SAAADI.

V usage is TRBV5-1 and J usage is TRBJ1-2; D call uncertain. Germline V CDR1 and CDR2: SGHRS, YFSETQ. The CDR3 is 13 residues long. V was cut by 6 bases and J by 4 bases, with 13 bases left in between. The CDR3 loop reads CASNRFEGYGYTF. The CDR3 nucleotides read TGCGCCAGCAACCGCTTCGAGGGCTATGGCTACACCTTC.

The V gene is TRBV7-9, the J gene TRBJ2-1, with D possibly TRBD2 on 5 matching bases. The CDR3 length is 15 residues. Germline V gene sequence: CDR1 SEHNR, CDR2 FQNEAQ (reference sequence). The ends were cut back, 5 bases at V and 2 bases at J, with 13 bases in the middle. CDR3 in DNA: TGTGCCAGCAGCCAAGGTTGGGAGCCCTACAATGAGCAGTTCTTC. This translates into CASSQGWEPYNEQFF.

The J gene is TRBJ2-1, the V gene TRBV19; D perhaps matches TRBD2 (6 bases). The CDR3 is made up of 14 amino acids. V dropped 6 bases and J dropped 9 bases, with 18 bases sitting between them. The V gene's germline CDR1 is LNHDA and CDR2 SQIVND (reference sequence). The CDR3: CASSPTLTEGEQFF. CDR3 DNA: TGTGCCAGTAGCCCGACCTTGACGGAGGGTGAGCAGTTCTTC.

The gene calls are TRBV14 and TRBJ2-4, with 7 bases fitting TRBD1. The CDR3 spans 14 residues. Germline CDR1 is SGHDN and CDR2 is FVKESK. Trimming removed 4 bases from V and 4 bases from J; junction bases left unmatched: 4. The CDR3 reads CASSLRDRKNIQYF. Written as DNA, the CDR3 is TGTGCCAGCAGCCTCCGGGACAGAAAAAACATTCAGTACTTC.

The rearrangement uses TRBV10-1 and TRBJ2-7; TRBD1 is a possible D gene (8 bases). Trimming cost V 3 bases and J 3 bases, with 12 bases left between them. CDR3 size: 14 residues. The germline V gene has CDR1 WNHNN and CDR2 SYGVQD (reference sequence). The CDR3 is CASSDSGTGYEQYF. CDR3 DNA sequence: TGCGCCAGCAGTGACAGCGGGACAGGCTACGAGCAGTACTTC.

The gene calls are TRBV29-1 and TRBJ2-1, with TRBD2 identical over 12 bases. The CDR3 contains 14 residues. The V gene's germline CDR1 is SQVTM and CDR2 ANQGSEA. After removal of 6 bases from V and 6 bases from J, the junction contained 6 bases not matched to a gene. The CDR3 region has the DNA TGCAGCGTCACGACTAGCGGGAGAAGCAATGAGCAGTTCTTC. Translation: CSVTTSGRSNEQFF.

V gene TRBV11-2 combines with J gene TRBJ2-2; tentative D call: TRBD2 (6 bases). Trimming removed 2 bases from V and 5 bases from J, with 12 bases in between. CDR3 length equals 15 residues. Germline CDR1 is SGHAT and CDR2 is FQNNGV. CDR3 residues: CASSLYGGETGELFF. The CDR3 DNA follows: TGTGCCAGCAGCTTATATGGCGGGGAAACCGGGGAGCTGTTTTTT.